This T cell receptor beta chain was captured by sequencing in a study of cytomegalovirus exposure and HLA in healthy donors. Overall study context: Later, an analysis reported that the 95 to 150 validation repertoires had used the same platform as the approximately 670 first-cohort repertoires.

Points from the study as a whole: A list of more than 150 TCR beta chains associated with cytomegalovirus was given.

It was the approximately 130-subject validation cohort, separate from the approximately 700-subject first cohort, to which the donors belonged. The assay was immunoSEQ multiplex PCR, and TCRdb's table has in-frame clones only and misses some. Among around 220,000 clones listed, around nine tenths were seen once. Comments on this clone: Its matching antigen is unknown.

The germline gives CDR1 MNHEY, CDR2 SMNVEV (reference sequence). The length of the CDR3 is 16 residues. V lost 5 bases and J lost 5; bases outside the gene matches: 10. The source material was PBMCs. The J gene is TRBJ2-1, the V gene TRBV27; 9 bases agree with TRBD2. This TCR came from a woman between 18 and 30 years old in good health and CMV-seronegative. CDR3 sequence (DNA): TGTGCCAGCAGTCTGATTTCGCGGGGGGGAAACAATGAGCAGTTCTTC. Encoded protein: CASSLISRGGNNEQFF.